This TCR beta chain was profiled in a study of T cell repertoires in cytomegalovirus infection. Findings and limits, study-wide: Cumulative public TCR beta family frequency identified carriers of CMV plus the relevant HLA.

About this clonotype: The target antigen is unknown. The conserved phenylalanine or tryptophan normally closing the CDR3 is absent here, so this likely arose from a read error.

The ends lost 3 bases at V and 2 bases at J; junction bases unmatched: 5. The CDR3 is 16 residues long. Germline lookup yields CDR1 KGHSH and CDR2 LQKENI. TCRdb itself ran the reads through MiXCR, one entry per CDR3 protein. This sample has around 310,000 distinct CDR3 sequences, with 25% to 30% found just once. The clonotype was recovered from a human donor in good health (CMV status not recorded). Some clones in this sample may be carry-over from other donors' samples. The J gene is TRBJ1-5, the V gene TRBV18; 9 bases are a match to TRBD1. This material consisted of cultured PBMCs, taken from culture after CMV antigen stimulation. The CDR3, as DNA: TGTGCCAGCTCACCGGGACAGGGTTTGGGCAATCAGCCCCAGCATCTT. Amino acid sequence: CASSPGQGLGNQPQHL.